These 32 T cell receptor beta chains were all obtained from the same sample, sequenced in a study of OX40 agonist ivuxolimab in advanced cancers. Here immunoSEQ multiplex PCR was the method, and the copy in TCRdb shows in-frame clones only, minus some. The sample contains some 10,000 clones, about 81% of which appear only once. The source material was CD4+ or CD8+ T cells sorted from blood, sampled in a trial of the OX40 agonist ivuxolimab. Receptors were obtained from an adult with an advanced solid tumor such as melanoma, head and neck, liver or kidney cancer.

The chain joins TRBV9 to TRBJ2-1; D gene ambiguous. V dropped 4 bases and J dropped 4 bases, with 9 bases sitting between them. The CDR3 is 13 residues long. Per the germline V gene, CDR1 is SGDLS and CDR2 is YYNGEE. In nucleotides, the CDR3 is TGTGCCAGCAGCCAAGGCATTTACAATGAGCAGTTCTTC. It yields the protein CASSQGIYNEQFF.

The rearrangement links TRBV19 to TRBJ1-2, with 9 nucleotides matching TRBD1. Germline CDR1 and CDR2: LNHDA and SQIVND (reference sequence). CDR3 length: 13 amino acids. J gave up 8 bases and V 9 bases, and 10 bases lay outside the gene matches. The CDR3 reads CARARDRADGYTF. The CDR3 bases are TGTGCCAGAGCGCGGGACAGGGCCGACGGCTACACCTTC. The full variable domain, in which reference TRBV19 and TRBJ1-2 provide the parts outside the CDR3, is DGGITQSPKYLFRKEGQNVTLSCEQNLNHDAMYWYRQDPGQGLRLIYYSQIVNDFQKGDIAEGYSVSREKKESFPLTVTSAQKNPTAFYLCARARDRADGYTFGSGTRLTVV.

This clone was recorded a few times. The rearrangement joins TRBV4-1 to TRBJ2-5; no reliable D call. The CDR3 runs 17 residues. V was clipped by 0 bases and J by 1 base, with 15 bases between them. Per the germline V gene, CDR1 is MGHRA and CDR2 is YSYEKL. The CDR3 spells CASSQDSPTAIQETQYF. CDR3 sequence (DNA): TGCGCCAGCAGCCAAGATAGCCCGACGGCTATCCAAGAGACCCAGTACTTC.

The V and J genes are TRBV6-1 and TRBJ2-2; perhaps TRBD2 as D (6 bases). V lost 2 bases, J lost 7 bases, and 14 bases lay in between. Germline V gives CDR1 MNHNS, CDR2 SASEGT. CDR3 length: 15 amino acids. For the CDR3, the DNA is TGTGCCAGCAGTGAAAGGCCTTCGGGGGACGGGGAGCTGTTTTTT. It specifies CASSERPSGDGELFF.

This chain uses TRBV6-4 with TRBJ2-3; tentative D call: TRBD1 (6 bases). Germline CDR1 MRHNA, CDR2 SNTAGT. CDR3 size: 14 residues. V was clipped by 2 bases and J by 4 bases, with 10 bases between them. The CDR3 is CASSDGGEADTQYF. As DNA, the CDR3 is TGTGCCAGCAGTGACGGGGGCGAAGCAGATACGCAGTATTTT.

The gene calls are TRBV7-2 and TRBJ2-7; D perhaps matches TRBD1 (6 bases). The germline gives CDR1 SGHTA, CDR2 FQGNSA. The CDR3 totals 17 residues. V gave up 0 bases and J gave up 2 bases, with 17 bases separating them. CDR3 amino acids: CASSLAWGTGKPYEQYF. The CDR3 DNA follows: TGTGCCAGCAGCTTAGCGTGGGGTACAGGGAAACCCTACGAGCAGTACTTC. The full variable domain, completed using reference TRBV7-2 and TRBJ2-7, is GAGVSQSPSNKVTEKGKDVELRCDPISGHTALYWYRQSLGQGLEFLIYFQGNSAPDKSGLPSDRFSAERTGGSVSTLTIQRTQQEDSAVYLCASSLAWGTGKPYEQYFGPGTRLTVT.

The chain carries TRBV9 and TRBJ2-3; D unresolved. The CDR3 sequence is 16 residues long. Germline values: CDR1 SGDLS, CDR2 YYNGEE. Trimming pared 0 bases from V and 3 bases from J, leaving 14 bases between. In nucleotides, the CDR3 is TGTGCCAGCAGCGTAGAAGGTCAGGAGACTACAGATACGCAGTATTTT. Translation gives CASSVEGQETTDTQYF.

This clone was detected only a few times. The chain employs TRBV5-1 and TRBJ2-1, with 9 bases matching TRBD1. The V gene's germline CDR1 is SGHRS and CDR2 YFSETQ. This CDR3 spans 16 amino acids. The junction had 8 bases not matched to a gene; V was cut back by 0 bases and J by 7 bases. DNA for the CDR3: TGCGCCAGCAGCTTGGGGGGACAGGGAATTGGGAATGAGCAGTTCTTC. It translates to CASSLGGQGIGNEQFF.

The CDR3 spells CASSGLAGAAGEQYF. Here the CDR3 DNA reads TGTGCCAGCAGCGGACTAGCGGGGGCTGCGGGCGAGCAGTACTTC. The chain uses TRBV7-6 and TRBJ2-7; 13 nucleotides match TRBD2. The CDR3 has 15 residues. V gave up 5 bases and J gave up 6 bases; unmatched junction bases: 7. The V gene's germline CDR1 is SGHVS and CDR2 FNYEAQ.

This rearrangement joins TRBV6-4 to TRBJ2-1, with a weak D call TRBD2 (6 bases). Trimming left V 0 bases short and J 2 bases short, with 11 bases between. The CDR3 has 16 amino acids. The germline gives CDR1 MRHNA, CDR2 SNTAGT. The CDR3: CASSDSPGETYNEQFF. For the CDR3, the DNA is TGTGCCAGCAGTGACTCGCCGGGGGAGACCTACAATGAGCAGTTCTTC.

Here the CDR3 reads CASSIDNYNQPQHF. As DNA, the CDR3 is TGTGCCAGTAGTATCGACAATTACAATCAGCCCCAGCATTTT. This chain links TRBV19 with TRBJ1-5; D gene ambiguous. Trimming pared 3 bases from V and 3 bases from J, leaving 9 bases between. Germline CDR1 is LNHDA and CDR2 is SQIVND (reference sequence). This CDR3 spans 14 amino acids.

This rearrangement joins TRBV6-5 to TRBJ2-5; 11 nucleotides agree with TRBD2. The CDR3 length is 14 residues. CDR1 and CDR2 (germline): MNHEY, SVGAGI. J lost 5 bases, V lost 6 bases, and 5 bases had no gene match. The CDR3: CASSMGLADETQYF. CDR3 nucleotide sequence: TGTGCCAGCAGCATGGGACTAGCGGACGAGACCCAGTACTTC.

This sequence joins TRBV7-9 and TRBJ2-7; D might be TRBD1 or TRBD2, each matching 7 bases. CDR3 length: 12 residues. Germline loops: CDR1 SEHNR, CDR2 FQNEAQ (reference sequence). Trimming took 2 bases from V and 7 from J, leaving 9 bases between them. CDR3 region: CASSLQGGEQYF. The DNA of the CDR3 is TGTGCCAGCAGCTTACAGGGGGGGGAGCAGTACTTC.

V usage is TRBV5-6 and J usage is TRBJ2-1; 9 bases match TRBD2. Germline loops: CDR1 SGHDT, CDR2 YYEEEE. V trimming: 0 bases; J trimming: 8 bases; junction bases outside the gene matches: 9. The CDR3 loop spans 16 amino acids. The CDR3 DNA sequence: TGTGCCAGCAGCTTGGCCGGGGCGGGAGGGTTCTATGAGCAGTTCTTC. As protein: CASSLAGAGGFYEQFF.

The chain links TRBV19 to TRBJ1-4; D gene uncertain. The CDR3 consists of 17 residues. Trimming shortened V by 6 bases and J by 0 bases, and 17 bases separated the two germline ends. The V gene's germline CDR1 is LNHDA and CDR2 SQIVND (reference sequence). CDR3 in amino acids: CASSKILVRATNEKLFF. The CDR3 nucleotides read TGTGCCAGTAGCAAAATCCTCGTCCGAGCAACTAATGAAAAACTGTTTTTT.

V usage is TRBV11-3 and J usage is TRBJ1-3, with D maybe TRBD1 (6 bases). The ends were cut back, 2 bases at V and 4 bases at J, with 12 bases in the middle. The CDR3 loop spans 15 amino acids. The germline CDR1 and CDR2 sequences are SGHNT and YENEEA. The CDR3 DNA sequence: TGTGCCAGCAGCTTAAGGGGGAGTTCGGGAAACACCATATATTTT. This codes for CASSLRGSSGNTIYF.

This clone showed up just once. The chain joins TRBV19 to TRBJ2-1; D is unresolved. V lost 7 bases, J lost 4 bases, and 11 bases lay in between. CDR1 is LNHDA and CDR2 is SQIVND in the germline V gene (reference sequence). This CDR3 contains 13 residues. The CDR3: CASTSDPYNEQFF. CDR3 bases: TGTGCCAGTACCAGCGACCCATACAATGAGCAGTTCTTC.

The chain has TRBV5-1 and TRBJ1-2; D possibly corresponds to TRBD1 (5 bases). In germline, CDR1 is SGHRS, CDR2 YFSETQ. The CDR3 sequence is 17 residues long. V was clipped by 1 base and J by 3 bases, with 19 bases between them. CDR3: CASSLFAGQKGDYGYTF. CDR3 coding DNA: TGCGCCAGCAGCTTGTTCGCAGGTCAAAAAGGGGACTATGGCTACACCTTC.

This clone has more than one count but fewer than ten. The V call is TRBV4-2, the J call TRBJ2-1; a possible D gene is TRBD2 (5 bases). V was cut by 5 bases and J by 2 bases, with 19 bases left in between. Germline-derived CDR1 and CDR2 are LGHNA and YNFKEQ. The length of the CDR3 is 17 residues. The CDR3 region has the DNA TGTGCCAGCAGCTGGCAAGGACTGGAGTTCGCCTACAATGAGCAGTTCTTC. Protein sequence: CASSWQGLEFAYNEQFF.

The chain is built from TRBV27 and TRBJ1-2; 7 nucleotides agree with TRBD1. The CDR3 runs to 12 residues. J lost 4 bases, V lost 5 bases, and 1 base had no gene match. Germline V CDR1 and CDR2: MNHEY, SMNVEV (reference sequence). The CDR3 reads CASSGDSYGYTF. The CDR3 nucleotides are TGTGCCAGCAGTGGGGACAGCTATGGCTACACCTTC.

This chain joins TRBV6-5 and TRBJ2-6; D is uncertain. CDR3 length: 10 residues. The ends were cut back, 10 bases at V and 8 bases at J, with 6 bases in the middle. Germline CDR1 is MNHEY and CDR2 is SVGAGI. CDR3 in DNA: TGTGCCACTCTGACCAACGTCCTGACTTTC. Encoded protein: CATLTNVLTF.

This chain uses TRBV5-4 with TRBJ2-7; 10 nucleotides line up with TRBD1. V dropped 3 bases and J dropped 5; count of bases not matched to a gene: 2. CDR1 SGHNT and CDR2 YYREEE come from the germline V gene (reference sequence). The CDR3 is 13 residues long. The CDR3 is CASSWTGGDEQYF. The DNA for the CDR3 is TGTGCCAGCAGCTGGACAGGGGGAGACGAGCAGTACTTC.

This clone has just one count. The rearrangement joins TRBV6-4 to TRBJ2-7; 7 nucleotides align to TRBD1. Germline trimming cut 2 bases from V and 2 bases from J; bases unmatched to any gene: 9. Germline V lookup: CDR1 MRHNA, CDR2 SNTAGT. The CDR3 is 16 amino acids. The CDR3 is CASSDPPPGQTYEQYF. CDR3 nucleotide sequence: TGTGCCAGCAGTGACCCGCCCCCGGGACAGACCTACGAGCAGTACTTC.

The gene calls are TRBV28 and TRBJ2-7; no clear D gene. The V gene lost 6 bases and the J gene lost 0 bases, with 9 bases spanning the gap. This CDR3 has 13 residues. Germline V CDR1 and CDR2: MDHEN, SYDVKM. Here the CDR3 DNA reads TGTGCCAGCAGAGGCCGTCCCTCCTACGAGCAGTACTTC. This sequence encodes CASRGRPSYEQYF.

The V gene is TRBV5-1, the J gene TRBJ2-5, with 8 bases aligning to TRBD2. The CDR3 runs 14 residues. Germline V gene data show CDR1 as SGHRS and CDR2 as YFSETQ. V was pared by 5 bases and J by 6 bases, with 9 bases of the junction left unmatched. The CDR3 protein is CASRMGLEKKTQYF. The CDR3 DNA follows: TGCGCCAGCAGGATGGGACTAGAGAAGAAGACCCAGTACTTC.

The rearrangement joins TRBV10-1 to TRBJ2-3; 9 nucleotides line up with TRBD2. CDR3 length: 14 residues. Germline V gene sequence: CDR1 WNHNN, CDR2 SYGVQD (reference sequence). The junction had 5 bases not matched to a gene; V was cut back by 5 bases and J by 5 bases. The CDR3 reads CASSQRGEGDTQYF. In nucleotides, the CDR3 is TGCGCCAGCAGTCAGCGGGGGGAGGGAGATACGCAGTATTTT.

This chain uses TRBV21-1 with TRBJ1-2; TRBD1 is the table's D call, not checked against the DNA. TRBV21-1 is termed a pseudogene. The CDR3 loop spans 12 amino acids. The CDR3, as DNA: TGTGCCAGCAGGGGACAGAACTATGGCTACACCTTC. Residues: CASRGQNYGYTF.

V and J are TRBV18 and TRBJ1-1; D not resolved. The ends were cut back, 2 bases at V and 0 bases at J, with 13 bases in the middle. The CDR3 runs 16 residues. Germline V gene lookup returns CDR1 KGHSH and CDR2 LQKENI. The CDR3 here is CASSPRHSHMNTEAFF. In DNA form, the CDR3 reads TGTGCCAGCTCACCAAGGCACAGCCATATGAACACTGAAGCTTTCTTT.

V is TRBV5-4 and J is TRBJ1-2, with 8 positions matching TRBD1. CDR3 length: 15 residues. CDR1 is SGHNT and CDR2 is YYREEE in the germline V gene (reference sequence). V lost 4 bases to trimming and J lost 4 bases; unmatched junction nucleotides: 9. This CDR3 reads CASSEDRDRSYGYTF. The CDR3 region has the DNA TGTGCCAGCAGCGAGGACAGGGACCGTTCCTATGGCTACACCTTC.

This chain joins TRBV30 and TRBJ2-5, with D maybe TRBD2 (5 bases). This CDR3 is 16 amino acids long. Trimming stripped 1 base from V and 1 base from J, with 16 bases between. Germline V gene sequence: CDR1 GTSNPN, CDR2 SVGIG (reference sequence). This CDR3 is CAWSGPGKGGQETQYF. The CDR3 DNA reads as TGTGCCTGGAGTGGGCCGGGAAAGGGTGGCCAAGAGACCCAGTACTTC.

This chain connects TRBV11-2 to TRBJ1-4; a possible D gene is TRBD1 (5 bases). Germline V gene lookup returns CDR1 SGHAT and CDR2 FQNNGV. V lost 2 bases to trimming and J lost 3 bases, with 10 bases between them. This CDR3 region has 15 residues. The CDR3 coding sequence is TGTGCCAGCAGCTTAATCGACAGTTCTAATGAAAAACTGTTTTTT. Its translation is CASSLIDSSNEKLFF.

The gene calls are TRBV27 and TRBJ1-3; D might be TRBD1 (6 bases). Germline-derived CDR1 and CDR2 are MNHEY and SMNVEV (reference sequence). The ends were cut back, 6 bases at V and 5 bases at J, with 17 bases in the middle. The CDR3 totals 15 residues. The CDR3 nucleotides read TGTGCCAGCAGCGTACAGGGAGGAGGGAGAAACACCATATATTTT. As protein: CASSVQGGGRNTIYF.